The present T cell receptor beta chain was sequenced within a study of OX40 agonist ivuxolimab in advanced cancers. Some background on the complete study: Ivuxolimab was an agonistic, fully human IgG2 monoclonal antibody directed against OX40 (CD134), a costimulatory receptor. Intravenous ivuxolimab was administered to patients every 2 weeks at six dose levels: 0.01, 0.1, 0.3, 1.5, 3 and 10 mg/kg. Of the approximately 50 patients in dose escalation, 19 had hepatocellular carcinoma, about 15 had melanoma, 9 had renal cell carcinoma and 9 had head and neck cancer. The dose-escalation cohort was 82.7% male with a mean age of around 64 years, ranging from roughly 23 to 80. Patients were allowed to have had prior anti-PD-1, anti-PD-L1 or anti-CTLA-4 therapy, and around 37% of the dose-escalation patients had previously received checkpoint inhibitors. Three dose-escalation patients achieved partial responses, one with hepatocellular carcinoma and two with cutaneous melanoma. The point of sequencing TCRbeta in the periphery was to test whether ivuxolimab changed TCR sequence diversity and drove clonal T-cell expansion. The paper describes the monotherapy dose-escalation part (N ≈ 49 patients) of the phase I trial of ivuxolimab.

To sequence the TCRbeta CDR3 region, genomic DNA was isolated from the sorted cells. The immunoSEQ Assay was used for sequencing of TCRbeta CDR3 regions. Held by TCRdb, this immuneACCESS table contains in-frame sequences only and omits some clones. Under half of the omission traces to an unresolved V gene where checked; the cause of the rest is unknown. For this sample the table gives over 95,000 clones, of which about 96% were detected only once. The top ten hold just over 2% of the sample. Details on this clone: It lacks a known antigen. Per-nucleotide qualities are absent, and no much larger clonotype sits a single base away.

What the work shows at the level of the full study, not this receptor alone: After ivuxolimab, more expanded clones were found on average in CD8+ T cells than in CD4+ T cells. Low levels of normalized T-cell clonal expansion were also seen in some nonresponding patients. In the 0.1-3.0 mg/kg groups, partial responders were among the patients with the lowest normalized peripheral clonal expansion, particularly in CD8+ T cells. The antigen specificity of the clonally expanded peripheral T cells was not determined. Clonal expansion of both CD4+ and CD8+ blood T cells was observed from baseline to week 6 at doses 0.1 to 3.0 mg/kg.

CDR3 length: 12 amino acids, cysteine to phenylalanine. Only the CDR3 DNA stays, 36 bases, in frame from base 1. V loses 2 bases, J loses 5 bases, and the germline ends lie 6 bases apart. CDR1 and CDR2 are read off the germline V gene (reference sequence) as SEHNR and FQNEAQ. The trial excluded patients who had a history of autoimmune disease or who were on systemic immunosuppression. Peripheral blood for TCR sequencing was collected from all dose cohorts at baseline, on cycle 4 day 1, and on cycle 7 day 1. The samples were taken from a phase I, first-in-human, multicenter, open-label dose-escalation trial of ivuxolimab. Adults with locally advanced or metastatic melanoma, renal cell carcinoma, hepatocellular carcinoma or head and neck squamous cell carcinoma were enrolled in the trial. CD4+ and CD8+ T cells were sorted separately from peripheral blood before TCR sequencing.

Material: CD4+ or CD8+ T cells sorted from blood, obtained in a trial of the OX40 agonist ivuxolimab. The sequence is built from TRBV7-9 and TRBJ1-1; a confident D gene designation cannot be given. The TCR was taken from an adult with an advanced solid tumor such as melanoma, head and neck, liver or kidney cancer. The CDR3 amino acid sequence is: CASSLSGTEAFF. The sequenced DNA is TGTGCCAGCAGCTTAAGTGGGACTGAAGCTTTCTTT. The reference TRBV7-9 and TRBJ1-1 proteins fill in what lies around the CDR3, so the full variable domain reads DTGVSQNPRHKITKRGQNVTFRCDPISEHNRLYWYRQTLGQGPEFLTYFQNEAQLEKSRLLSDRFSAERPKGSFSTLEIQRTEQGDSAMYLCASSLSGTEAFFGQGTRLTVV.